This T cell receptor beta chain is drawn from a study of blood T cell repertoires in COVID-19. Background on the study: From the United States, Italy and Spain came samples of acute and convalescent COVID-19. The analysed material was cDNA or gDNA that came from T cells, B-cell-depleted T cells, or PBMCs.

As handled by the study authors: Estimation of nucleated cell counts relied on the amplification of reference gene primers. Clones were read by immunoSEQ multiplex PCR, and TCRdb kept only the in-frame ones, dropping some. V, J and clone size are taken as reported in that table, and D and trimming were inferred from the DNA itself. Of approximately 160,000 clones detected, roughly 83% appear once; the ten largest clones hold 2.5% to 3.5%. CDR1 KGHSH and CDR2 LQKENI come from the germline V gene. The V end lost 3 bases, the J end lost 0 bases, and 6 bases lay between the germline ends. The CDR3 spans 14 residues.

This rearrangement joins TRBV18 to TRBJ1-5, with a weak D call TRBD1 (5 bases). This TCR was recovered from a woman aged 60 to 75 with acute or convalescent COVID-19. Sequencing input: peripheral blood. In DNA, the CDR3 is TGTGCCAGCTCACCGACAGATAGCAATCAGCCCCAGCATTTT. Protein sequence: CASSPTDSNQPQHF.